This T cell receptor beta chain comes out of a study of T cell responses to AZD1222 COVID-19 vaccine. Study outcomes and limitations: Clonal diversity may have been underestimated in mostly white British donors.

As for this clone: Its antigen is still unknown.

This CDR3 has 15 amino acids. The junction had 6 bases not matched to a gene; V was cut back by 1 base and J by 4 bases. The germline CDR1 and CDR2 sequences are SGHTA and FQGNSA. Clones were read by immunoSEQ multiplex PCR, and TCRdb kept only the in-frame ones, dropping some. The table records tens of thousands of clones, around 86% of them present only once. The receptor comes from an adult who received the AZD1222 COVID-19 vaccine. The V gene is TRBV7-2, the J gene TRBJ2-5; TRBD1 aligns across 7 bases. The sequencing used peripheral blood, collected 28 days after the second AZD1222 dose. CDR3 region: CASSLVTGAGETQYF. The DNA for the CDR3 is TGTGCCAGCAGCTTAGTCACAGGGGCCGGAGAGACCCAGTACTTC.